These 29 T cell receptor beta chains were sequenced from one sample in a study of vaccination and CD4 T cells after COVID-19. Sequenced with the Oncomine TCR Beta short-read assay was DNA taken from cultured CD4+ T cells. MiXCR, run by TCRdb on the PCR reads, gives a single entry per CDR3 protein. The sample includes 12,000 or so distinct CDR3 sequences, approximately 60% seen only once; the top ten take about an eighth. Treatment reported: approximately 10-day PBMC culture with coronavirus spike peptide pools or control peptides (ViraFEST assay). Their specific antigens are unknown. The specimen sequenced was CD4+ T cells from blood, cultured in vitro. Receptor source: a human donor who had recovered from COVID-19.

This chain connects TRBV20-1 to TRBJ2-2; D uncertain. V dropped 2 bases and J dropped 7 bases, with 11 bases sitting between them. The CDR3 spans 13 residues. CDR1 and CDR2 from the germline V gene are DFQATT and SNEGSKA (reference sequence). CDR3 nucleotide sequence: TGCAGTGCTAGAAGGTCAAAAGGCGGGGAGCTGTTTTTT. Translating gives CSARRSKGGELFF.

The sample holds a few counts of this clonotype. J is TRBJ2-2 and V is TRBV10-3, with TRBD1 identical over 7 bases. The V and J ends lost 2 bases and 3 bases, in that order; junction bases with no gene match: 3. The CDR3 sequence is 15 residues long. Germline CDR1 reads ENHRY; CDR2 reads SYGVKD. The CDR3 here is CAISETGEYTGELFF. CDR3 DNA sequence: TGTGCCATCAGTGAGACAGGGGAGTACACCGGGGAGCTGTTTTTT.

The chain couples TRBV27 to TRBJ2-7; D is ambiguous. Germline V gene sequence: CDR1 MNHEY, CDR2 SMNVEV (reference sequence). V lost 7 bases to trimming and J lost 2 bases, with 9 bases between them. The CDR3 contains 12 residues. CDR3 sequence (DNA): TGTGCCAGCATCTCGAACCCCTACGAGCAGTACTTC. It yields the protein CASISNPYEQYF.

V usage is TRBV11-2 and J usage is TRBJ2-7; D gene unclear. Trimming removed 4 bases from V and 1 base from J, with 11 bases in between. Germline V CDR1 and CDR2: SGHAT, FQNNGV. There are 14 residues in the CDR3. CDR3 in amino acids: CASSSRTGSYEQYF. The CDR3 region has the DNA TGTGCCAGCAGCTCCCGGACGGGTTCCTACGAGCAGTACTTC. Based on the CDR3 plus reference TRBV11-2 and TRBJ2-7, the full variable domain is EAGVAQSPRYKIIEKRQSVAFWCNPISGHATLYWYQQILGQGPKLLIQFQNNGVVDDSQLPKDRFSAERLKGVDSTLKIQPAKLEDSAVYLCASSSRTGSYEQYFGPGTRLTVT.

J is TRBJ2-5 and V is TRBV20-1; D is unresolved. The germline V gene encodes CDR1 DFQATT and CDR2 SNEGSKA (reference sequence). There are 13 residues in the CDR3. V shed 6 bases and J shed 0 bases, with 11 bases lying between them. The CDR3 sequence: CSAVGGNQETQYF. The CDR3 region has the DNA TGCAGTGCCGTCGGCGGAAACCAAGAGACCCAGTACTTC.

The V gene is TRBV20-1, the J gene TRBJ1-1, with TRBD1 as a possible D gene (5 bases). CDR1 is DFQATT, CDR2 SNEGSKA, per germline (reference sequence). CDR3 length equals 14 residues. Between the trimmed V and J ends, which lost 3 bases and 6 bases, there was a span of 17 bases. DNA of the CDR3: TGCAGTGCTAGTCGAGGACACGGGCTATCTGAAGCTTTCTTT. Its protein product is CSASRGHGLSEAFF.

A few counts support this clonotype. This chain joins TRBV5-3 and TRBJ2-7; perhaps TRBD1 as D (5 bases). TRBV5-3 is sorted into the ORF group, with uncertain function. Between the trimmed V and J ends, which lost 4 bases and 2 bases, there was a span of 16 bases. The CDR3 spans 15 residues. This chain's CDR3 is CARSLGPGQAYEQYF. CDR3 DNA sequence: TGTGCCAGAAGCCTGGGCCCAGGGCAGGCCTACGAGCAGTACTTC.

This clonotype was counted between two and nine times. The gene calls are TRBV6-1 and TRBJ1-2, with D unclear. Germline CDR1 reads MNHNS; CDR2 reads SASEGT. The ends were cut back, 4 bases at V and 10 bases at J, with 10 bases in the middle. CDR3 length: 11 amino acids. CDR3 protein: CASSVTSNYTF. CDR3 nucleotides: TGTGCCAGCAGTGTCACAAGTAACTACACCTTC.

The chain combines TRBV7-2 with TRBJ2-2; possible D gene TRBD2, 6 bases. Germline CDR1 and CDR2: SGHTA and FQGNSA. V shed 2 bases and J shed 5 bases, with 15 bases lying between them. The CDR3 length is 16 residues. The CDR3 sequence: CASSLRFGDSTGELFF. CDR3 nucleotide sequence: TGTGCCAGCAGCTTAAGGTTCGGGGACTCGACCGGGGAGCTGTTTTTT.

The J gene is TRBJ1-3, the V gene TRBV27; D gene ambiguous. CDR3 length: 14 residues. The V and J ends lost 2 bases and 4 bases respectively, with 9 bases between them. Germline CDR1 is MNHEY and CDR2 is SMNVEV (reference sequence). CDR3 DNA: TGTGCCAGCAGTTTAGAATTCCGGGGAAACACCATATATTTT. It translates to CASSLEFRGNTIYF.

The rearrangement uses TRBV7-8 and TRBJ2-1, with D perhaps TRBD2 (6 bases). This CDR3 comprises 14 residues. CDR1 is SGHVS, CDR2 FQNEAQ, per germline. V lost 9 bases, J lost 5 bases, and 17 bases lay in between. The CDR3 DNA reads TGTGCCAGTCGCCCCAGCGGGTCAAACAATGAGCAGTTCTTC. Protein sequence: CASRPSGSNNEQFF.

This clonotype came up a few times. This chain connects TRBV6-1 to TRBJ1-1; 7 nucleotides align to TRBD1. Germline loops: CDR1 MNHNS, CDR2 SASEGT. The J segment lost 6 bases and the V segment lost 2 bases, leaving 9 bases of the junction unmatched. CDR3 length: 15 amino acids. The CDR3 DNA reads as TGTGCCAGCAGTGAAACAGGGGCCGCCAAGCCTGAAGCTTTCTTT. This sequence encodes CASSETGAAKPEAFF.

This rearrangement joins TRBV6-1 to TRBJ2-7; D is unclear. Trimming took 6 bases from V and 3 from J, leaving 15 bases between them. The CDR3 totals 14 residues. Germline CDR1 reads MNHNS; CDR2 reads SASEGT. The CDR3 loop is CASSDLTTNYEQYF. The DNA for the CDR3 is TGTGCCAGCAGCGACTTAACTACAAACTACGAGCAGTACTTC.

The gene calls are TRBV18 and TRBJ2-7; 9 nucleotides match TRBD2. The germline V gene encodes CDR1 KGHSH and CDR2 LQKENI. CDR3 length equals 13 residues. With V trimmed by 4 bases and J by 5 bases, 3 bases remained unmatched. The CDR3: CASSLAGVNEQYF. The CDR3 nucleotides are TGTGCCAGCTCACTAGCGGGAGTTAACGAGCAGTACTTC.

The V and J genes are TRBV6-5 and TRBJ2-2; D gene unclear. The CDR3 covers 15 residues. The V gene lost 3 bases and the J gene lost 4 bases, with 12 bases spanning the gap. The germline V gene has CDR1 MNHEY and CDR2 SVGAGI. CDR3 in DNA: TGTGCCAGCAGTTATGGGGTAAGTATCACCGGGGAGCTGTTTTTT. It encodes CASSYGVSITGELFF.

The chain carries TRBV9 and TRBJ2-1; D ambiguous. Per the germline V gene, CDR1 is SGDLS and CDR2 is YYNGEE. Trimming removed 3 bases from V and 3 bases from J, with 1 base in between. The CDR3 loop spans 11 amino acids. The CDR3 here is CASSGYNEQFF. CDR3 nucleotide sequence: TGTGCCAGCAGCGGCTACAATGAGCAGTTCTTC.

This chain connects TRBV30 to TRBJ2-1, with 11 bases aligning to TRBD2. The trim removed 2 bases at V and 4 bases at J, leaving 4 bases unmatched. CDR1 GTSNPN and CDR2 SVGIG come from the germline V gene (reference sequence). The CDR3 runs to 15 residues. The CDR3 coding sequence is TGTGCCTGGAGTCTGGGACTAGCGGAGTACAATGAGCAGTTCTTC. Residues: CAWSLGLAEYNEQFF.

The genes are TRBV10-3 and TRBJ1-4; D is uncertain. Germline CDR1 reads ENHRY; CDR2 reads SYGVKD. The CDR3 runs to 14 residues. The V end was cut by 2 bases, the J end by 0 bases, with 4 bases between. The CDR3 bases are TGTGCCATCAGTGAGGACACAACTAATGAAAAACTGTTTTTT. Protein: CAISEDTTNEKLFF.

The chain has TRBV20-1 and TRBJ1-5; TRBD1 matches 10 bases. Losses at the gene ends were 3 bases for V and 4 bases for J; bases not matched to a gene: 3. The CDR3 loop spans 14 amino acids. Germline V gene sequence: CDR1 DFQATT, CDR2 SNEGSKA (reference sequence). CDR3 DNA: TGCAGTGCTAGGCCGGGACAGGGGAATCAGCCCCAGCATTTT. As protein: CSARPGQGNQPQHF.

The CDR3 nucleotides read TGTGCCAGCAGGTACTCGGGCGAGACCCAGTACTTC. This gives the protein CASRYSGETQYF. The rearrangement links TRBV7-2 to TRBJ2-5; D remains ambiguous. V lost 6 bases to trimming and J lost 5 bases, with 10 bases between them. The germline V gene encodes CDR1 SGHTA and CDR2 FQGNSA. The length of the CDR3 is 12 residues.

J is TRBJ2-4 and V is TRBV11-1; D may correspond to TRBD1 or TRBD2 (6 bases each). Trimming took off 5 bases at V and 7 bases at J, with 18 bases between the two ends. This CDR3 is built from 15 residues. The germline CDR1 and CDR2 sequences are SGHAT and FQDESV (reference sequence). CDR3 DNA: TGTGCCAGCAGCCCGTCAACGGGGGCTTCTAACATTCAGTACTTC. It yields the protein CASSPSTGASNIQYF.

In this sample, this clonotype turned up a few times. The V call is TRBV7-9, the J call TRBJ2-7; D is possibly TRBD1 (5 bases). V was shortened by 7 bases and J by 9 bases, with 19 bases between the two germline ends. Germline CDR1 SEHNR, CDR2 FQNEAQ (reference sequence). This CDR3 has 13 amino acids. The CDR3 sequence: CASNFGDSLGQYF. CDR3 nucleotides: TGTGCCAGCAACTTTGGCGACAGCCTTGGGCAGTACTTC.

V is TRBV7-9 and J is TRBJ2-3; no clear D gene. Germline V gives CDR1 SEHNR, CDR2 FQNEAQ (reference sequence). V was shortened by 4 bases and J by 0 bases, with 17 bases between the two germline ends. The CDR3 sequence is 17 residues long. The chain's CDR3 is CASSSSTQTTSTDTQYF. The CDR3 nucleotides read TGTGCCAGCAGCTCCTCGACACAGACCACTAGCACAGATACGCAGTATTTT. The variable domain in full, with the rest retrieved from reference TRBV7-9 and TRBJ2-3, is DTGVSQNPRHKITKRGQNVTFRCDPISEHNRLYWYRQTLGQGPEFLTYFQNEAQLEKSRLLSDRFSAERPKGSFSTLEIQRTEQGDSAMYLCASSSSTQTTSTDTQYFGPGTRLTVL.

This clonotype showed up just a few times. The rearrangement uses TRBV7-8 and TRBJ1-2; D is uncertain. Per germline, CDR1 SGHVS and CDR2 FQNEAQ. This CDR3 is built from 14 residues. The V end lost 2 bases, the J end lost 8 bases, and 15 bases lay between the germline ends. As DNA, the CDR3 is TGTGCCAGCAGCTTAATTGACACCCGATCGGGCTACACCTTC. Translating gives CASSLIDTRSGYTF.

The chain joins TRBV19 to TRBJ2-7; 7 bases are a match to TRBD2. The V and J ends lost 5 bases and 7 bases, in that order; junction bases with no gene match: 14. The CDR3 covers 15 residues. CDR1 is LNHDA and CDR2 is SQIVND in the germline V gene (reference sequence). The CDR3 is CASSVLPGRAEEQYF. The CDR3 coding sequence is TGTGCCAGTAGTGTTCTTCCTGGGAGGGCGGAGGAGCAGTACTTC.

The V call is TRBV27, the J call TRBJ1-1; no clear D gene. This CDR3 contains 12 residues. Germline V gene sequence: CDR1 MNHEY, CDR2 SMNVEV (reference sequence). The germline V and J ends were trimmed by 2 bases and 11 bases, with 12 bases remaining between them. The CDR3 DNA reads TGTGCCAGCAGTTTAATACCCCGGAGTGCTTTCTTT. Translating gives CASSLIPRSAFF.

The chain joins TRBV11-3 to TRBJ2-2; 14 bases are a match to TRBD2. The CDR3 runs to 18 residues. Trimming removed 1 base from V and 6 bases from J; junction bases left unmatched: 7. The germline V gene has CDR1 SGHNT and CDR2 YENEEA. The CDR3 sequence: CASSLALGTSGSSGELFF. CDR3 bases: TGTGCCAGCAGCTTAGCTCTCGGGACTAGCGGGAGTTCCGGGGAGCTGTTTTTT.

The J gene is TRBJ1-2, the V gene TRBV7-9, with 9 bases fitting TRBD1. Germline trimming cut 3 bases from V and 3 bases from J; bases unmatched to any gene: 8. Germline V gives CDR1 SEHNR, CDR2 FQNEAQ (reference sequence). The CDR3 has 16 residues. The CDR3 spells CASSLDRGRAYYGYTF. The CDR3 DNA reads as TGTGCCAGCAGCTTGGACAGGGGTCGCGCTTACTATGGCTACACCTTC.

The rearrangement joins TRBV7-3 to TRBJ1-2; D not certain. V was trimmed by 1 base and J by 3 bases, leaving 12 bases between them. Germline CDR1 is SGHTA and CDR2 is FQGTGA. This CDR3 contains 15 residues. CDR3 nucleotide sequence: TGTGCCAGCAGCTTAAGGGCCGAAGAAGACTATGGCTACACCTTC. This codes for CASSLRAEEDYGYTF.